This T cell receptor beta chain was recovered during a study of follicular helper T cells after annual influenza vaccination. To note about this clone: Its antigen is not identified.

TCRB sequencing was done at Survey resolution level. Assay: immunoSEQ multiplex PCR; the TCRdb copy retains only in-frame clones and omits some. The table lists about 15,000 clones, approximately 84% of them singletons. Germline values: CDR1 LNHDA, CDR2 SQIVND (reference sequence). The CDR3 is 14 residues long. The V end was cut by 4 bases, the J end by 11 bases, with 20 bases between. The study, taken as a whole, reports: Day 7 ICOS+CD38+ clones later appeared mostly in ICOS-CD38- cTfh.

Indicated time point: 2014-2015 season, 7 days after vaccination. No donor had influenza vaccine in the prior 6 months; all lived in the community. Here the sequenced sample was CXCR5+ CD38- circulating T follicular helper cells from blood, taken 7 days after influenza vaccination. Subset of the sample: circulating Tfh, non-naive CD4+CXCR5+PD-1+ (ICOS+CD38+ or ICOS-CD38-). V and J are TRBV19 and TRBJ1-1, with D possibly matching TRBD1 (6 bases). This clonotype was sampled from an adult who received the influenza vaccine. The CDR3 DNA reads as TGTGCCAGTAGTACCCCGGCACAGGGCTTTTCGGCTTTCTTT. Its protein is CASSTPAQGFSAFF.